This T cell receptor (beta chain) was obtained from a study of early T cells in non-severe SARS-CoV-2 infection. At the level of the study: Unsorted whole-blood RNA was sequenced in bulk, leaving chains unpaired.

TCRdb processed the 5' RACE reads anew with MiXCR; each CDR3 protein has one entry. This table holds just under 60,000 distinct CDR3 sequences, roughly 8% found once. CDR1 is SNHLY, CDR2 FYNNEI, per germline. This CDR3 has 15 amino acids. Trimming removed 5 bases from V and 1 base from J; junction bases left unmatched: 4. The chain couples TRBV2 to TRBJ1-5; 8 nucleotides align to TRBD1. Input material: whole blood. The sequence derives from an adult who was a healthcare worker with PCR-confirmed SARS-CoV-2 infection or an uninfected control (not recorded which). The DNA of the CDR3 is TGTGCCAGCAGTAAGACAGGGGCGAGCAATCAGCCCCAGCATTTT. As protein: CASSKTGASNQPQHF.